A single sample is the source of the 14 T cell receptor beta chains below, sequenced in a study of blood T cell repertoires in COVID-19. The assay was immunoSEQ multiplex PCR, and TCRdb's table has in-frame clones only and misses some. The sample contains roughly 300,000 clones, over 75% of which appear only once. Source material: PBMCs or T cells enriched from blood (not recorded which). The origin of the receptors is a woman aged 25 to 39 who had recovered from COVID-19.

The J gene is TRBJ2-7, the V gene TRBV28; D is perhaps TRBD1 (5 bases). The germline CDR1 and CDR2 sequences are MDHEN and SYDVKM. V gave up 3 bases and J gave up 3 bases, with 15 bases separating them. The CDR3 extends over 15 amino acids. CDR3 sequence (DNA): TGTGCCAGCAGTTTGACAGCCGGACGTGTCTACGAGCAGTACTTC. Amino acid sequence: CASSLTAGRVYEQYF. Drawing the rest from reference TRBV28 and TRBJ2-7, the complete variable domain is DVKVTQSSRYLVKRTGEKVFLECVQDMDHENMFWYRQDPGLGLRLIYFSYDVKMKEKGDIPEGYSVSREKKERFSLILESASTNQTSMYLCASSLTAGRVYEQYFGPGTRLTVT.

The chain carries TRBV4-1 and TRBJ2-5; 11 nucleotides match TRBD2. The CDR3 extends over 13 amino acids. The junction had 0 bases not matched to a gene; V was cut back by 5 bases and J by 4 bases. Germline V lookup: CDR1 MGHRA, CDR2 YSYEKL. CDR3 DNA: TGCGCCAGCAGCGGACTAGCGGGAGAGACCCAGTACTTC. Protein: CASSGLAGETQYF.

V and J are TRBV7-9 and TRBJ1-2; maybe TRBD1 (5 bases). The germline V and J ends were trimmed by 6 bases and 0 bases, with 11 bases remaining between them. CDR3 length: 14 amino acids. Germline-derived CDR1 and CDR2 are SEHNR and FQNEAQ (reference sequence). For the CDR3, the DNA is TGTGCCAGCAGTTTCGGGACTTCTAACTATGGCTACACCTTC. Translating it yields CASSFGTSNYGYTF.

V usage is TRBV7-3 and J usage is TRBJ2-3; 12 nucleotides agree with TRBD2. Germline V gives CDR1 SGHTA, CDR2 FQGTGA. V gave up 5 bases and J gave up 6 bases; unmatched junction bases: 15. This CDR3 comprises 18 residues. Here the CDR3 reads CASSPKRLAGVEWDTQYF. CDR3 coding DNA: TGTGCCAGCAGCCCAAAACGACTAGCGGGGGTGGAATGGGATACGCAGTATTTT.

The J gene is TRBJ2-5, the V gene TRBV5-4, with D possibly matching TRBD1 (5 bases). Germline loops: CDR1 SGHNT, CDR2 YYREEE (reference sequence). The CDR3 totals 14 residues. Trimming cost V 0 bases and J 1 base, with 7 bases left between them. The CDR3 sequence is CASSLEGFQETQYF. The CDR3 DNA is TGTGCCAGCAGCTTGGAGGGGTTCCAAGAGACCCAGTACTTC.

The CDR3: CAWSLTDNEQFF. The CDR3 bases are TGTGCCTGGAGTTTGACAGACAATGAGCAGTTCTTC. The V and J genes are TRBV30 and TRBJ2-1; tentatively, D is TRBD1 (5 bases). Germline CDR1 is GTSNPN and CDR2 is SVGIG (reference sequence). The germline V and J ends were trimmed by 2 bases and 5 bases, with 7 bases remaining between them. The CDR3 length is 12 residues.

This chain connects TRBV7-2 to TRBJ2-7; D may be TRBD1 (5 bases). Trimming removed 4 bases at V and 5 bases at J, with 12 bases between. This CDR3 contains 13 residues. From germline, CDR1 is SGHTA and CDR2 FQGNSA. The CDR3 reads CASSWPGLDEQYF. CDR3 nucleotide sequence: TGTGCCAGCAGCTGGCCAGGGTTGGACGAGCAGTACTTC.

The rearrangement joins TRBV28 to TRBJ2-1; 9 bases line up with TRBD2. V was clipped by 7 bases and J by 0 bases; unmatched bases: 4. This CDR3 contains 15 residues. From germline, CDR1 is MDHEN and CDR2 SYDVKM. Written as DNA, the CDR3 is TGTGCCAGCACCCGCGGGGGGGACTCCTACAATGAGCAGTTCTTC. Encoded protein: CASTRGGDSYNEQFF. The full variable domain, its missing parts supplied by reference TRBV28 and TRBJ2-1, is DVKVTQSSRYLVKRTGEKVFLECVQDMDHENMFWYRQDPGLGLRLIYFSYDVKMKEKGDIPEGYSVSREKKERFSLILESASTNQTSMYLCASTRGGDSYNEQFFGPGTRLTVL.

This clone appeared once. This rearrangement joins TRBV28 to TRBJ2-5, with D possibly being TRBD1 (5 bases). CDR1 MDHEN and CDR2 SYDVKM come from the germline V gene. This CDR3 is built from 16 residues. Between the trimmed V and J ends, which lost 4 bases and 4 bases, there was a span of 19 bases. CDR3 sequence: CASSSPKGLLLETQYF. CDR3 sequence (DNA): TGTGCCAGCAGTTCCCCCAAGGGGTTGCTTCTAGAGACCCAGTACTTC. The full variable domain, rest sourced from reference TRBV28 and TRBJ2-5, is DVKVTQSSRYLVKRTGEKVFLECVQDMDHENMFWYRQDPGLGLRLIYFSYDVKMKEKGDIPEGYSVSREKKERFSLILESASTNQTSMYLCASSSPKGLLLETQYFGPGTRLLVL.

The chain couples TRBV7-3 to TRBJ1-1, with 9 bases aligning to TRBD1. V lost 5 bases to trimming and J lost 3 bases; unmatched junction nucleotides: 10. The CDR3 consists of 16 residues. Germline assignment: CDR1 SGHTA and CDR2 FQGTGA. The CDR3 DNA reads TGTGCCAGCAGCCTCACCCGACAGGGGGTCTACACTGAAGCTTTCTTT. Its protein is CASSLTRQGVYTEAFF.

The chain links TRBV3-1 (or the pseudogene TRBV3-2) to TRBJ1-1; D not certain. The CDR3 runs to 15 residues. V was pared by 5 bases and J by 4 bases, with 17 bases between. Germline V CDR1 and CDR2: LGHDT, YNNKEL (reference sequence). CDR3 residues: CASSSAGALGTEAFF. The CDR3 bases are TGTGCCAGCAGCTCCGCGGGAGCCCTGGGCACTGAAGCTTTCTTT.

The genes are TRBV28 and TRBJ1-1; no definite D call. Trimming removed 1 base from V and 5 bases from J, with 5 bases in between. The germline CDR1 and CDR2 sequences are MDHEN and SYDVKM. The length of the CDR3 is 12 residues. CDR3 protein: CASSLLSTEAFF. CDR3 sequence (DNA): TGTGCCAGCAGTTTATTGAGTACTGAAGCTTTCTTT.

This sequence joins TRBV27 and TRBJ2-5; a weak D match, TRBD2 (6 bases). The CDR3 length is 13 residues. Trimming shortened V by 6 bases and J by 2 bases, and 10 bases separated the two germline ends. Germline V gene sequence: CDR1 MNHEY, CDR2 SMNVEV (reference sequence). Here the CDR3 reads CASSPREQETQYF. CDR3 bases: TGTGCCAGCAGCCCACGGGAGCAAGAGACCCAGTACTTC.

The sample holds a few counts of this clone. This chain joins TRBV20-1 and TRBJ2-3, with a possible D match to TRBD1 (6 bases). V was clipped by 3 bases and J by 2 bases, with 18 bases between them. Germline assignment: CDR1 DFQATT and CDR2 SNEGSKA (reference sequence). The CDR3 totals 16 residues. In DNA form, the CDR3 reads TGCAGTGCTAGTCCCTCGGGACACCAAGCCACAGATACGCAGTATTTT. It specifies CSASPSGHQATDTQYF.